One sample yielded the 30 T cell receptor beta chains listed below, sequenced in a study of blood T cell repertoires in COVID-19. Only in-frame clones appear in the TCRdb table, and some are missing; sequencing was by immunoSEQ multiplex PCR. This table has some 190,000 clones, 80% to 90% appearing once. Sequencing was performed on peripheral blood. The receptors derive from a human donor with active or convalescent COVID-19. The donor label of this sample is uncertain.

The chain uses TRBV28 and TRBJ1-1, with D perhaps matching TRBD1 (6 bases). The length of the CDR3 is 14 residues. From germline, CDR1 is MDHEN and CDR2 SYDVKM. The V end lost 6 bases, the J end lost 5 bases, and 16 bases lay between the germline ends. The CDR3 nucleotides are TGTGCCAGCAGCCTTTCGGGTCAGGGGACTGAAGCTTTCTTT. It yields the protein CASSLSGQGTEAFF.

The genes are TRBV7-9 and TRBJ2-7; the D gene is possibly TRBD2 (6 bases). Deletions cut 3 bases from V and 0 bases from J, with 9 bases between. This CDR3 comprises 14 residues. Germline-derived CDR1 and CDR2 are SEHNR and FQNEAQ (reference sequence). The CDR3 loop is CASSFYGGSYEQYF. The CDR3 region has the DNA TGTGCCAGCAGCTTTTACGGGGGCTCCTACGAGCAGTACTTC. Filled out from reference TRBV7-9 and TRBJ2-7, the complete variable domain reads DTGVSQNPRHKITKRGQNVTFRCDPISEHNRLYWYRQTLGQGPEFLTYFQNEAQLEKSRLLSDRFSAERPKGSFSTLEIQRTEQGDSAMYLCASSFYGGSYEQYFGPGTRLTVT.

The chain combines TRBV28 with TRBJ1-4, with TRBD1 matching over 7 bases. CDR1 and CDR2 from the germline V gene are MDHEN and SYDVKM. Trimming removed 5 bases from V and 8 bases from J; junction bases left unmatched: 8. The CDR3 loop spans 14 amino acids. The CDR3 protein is CASSPGGTDEKLFF. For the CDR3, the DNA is TGTGCCAGCAGTCCTGGGGGGACAGACGAAAAACTGTTTTTT.

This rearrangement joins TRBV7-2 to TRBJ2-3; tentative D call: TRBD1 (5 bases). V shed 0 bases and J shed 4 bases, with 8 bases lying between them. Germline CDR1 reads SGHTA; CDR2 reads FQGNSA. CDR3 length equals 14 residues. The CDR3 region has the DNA TGTGCCAGCAGCTTAGCCAGGGTTCCAGATACGCAGTATTTT. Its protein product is CASSLARVPDTQYF.

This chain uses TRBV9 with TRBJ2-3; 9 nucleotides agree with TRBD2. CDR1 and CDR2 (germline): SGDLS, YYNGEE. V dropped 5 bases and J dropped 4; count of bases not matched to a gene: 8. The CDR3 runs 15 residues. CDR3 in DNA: TGTGCCAGCAGGGCCGGGACTAGCATCCCAGATACGCAGTATTTT. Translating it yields CASRAGTSIPDTQYF.

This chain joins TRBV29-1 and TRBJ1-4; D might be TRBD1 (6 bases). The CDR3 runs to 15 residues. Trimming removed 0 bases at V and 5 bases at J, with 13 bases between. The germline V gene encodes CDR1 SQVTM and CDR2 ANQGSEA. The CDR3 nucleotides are TGCAGCGTTGAAGATCTGTCAGGGGCCAATGAAAAACTGTTTTTT. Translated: CSVEDLSGANEKLFF.

CDR3 nucleotide sequence: TGTGCCAGTAGTAGACAGGGGGCTTACGAGCAGTACTTC. As protein: CASSRQGAYEQYF. The rearrangement links TRBV19 to TRBJ2-7, with 10 nucleotides matching TRBD1. Germline V gives CDR1 LNHDA, CDR2 SQIVND (reference sequence). This CDR3 is built from 13 residues. J gave up 4 bases and V 4 bases, and 1 base lay outside the gene matches.

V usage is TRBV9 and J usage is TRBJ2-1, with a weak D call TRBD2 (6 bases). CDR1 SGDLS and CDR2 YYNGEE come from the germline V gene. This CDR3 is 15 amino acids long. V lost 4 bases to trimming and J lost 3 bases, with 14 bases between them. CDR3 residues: CASSTVAAIYNEQFF. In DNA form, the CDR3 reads TGTGCCAGCAGCACTGTAGCGGCTATCTACAATGAGCAGTTCTTC.

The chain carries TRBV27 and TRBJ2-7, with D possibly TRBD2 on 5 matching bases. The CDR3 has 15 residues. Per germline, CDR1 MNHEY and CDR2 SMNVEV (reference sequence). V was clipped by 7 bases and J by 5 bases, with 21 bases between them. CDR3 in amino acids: CASTIFRRRRNEQYF. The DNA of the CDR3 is TGTGCCAGCACCATATTCCGACGAAGGAGGAACGAGCAGTACTTC.

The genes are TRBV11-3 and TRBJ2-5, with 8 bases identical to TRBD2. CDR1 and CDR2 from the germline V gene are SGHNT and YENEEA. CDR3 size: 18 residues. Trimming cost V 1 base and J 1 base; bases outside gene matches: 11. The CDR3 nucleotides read TGTGCCAGCAGCTTAGTGTTTGTGGCGGGAGGCCCCCAAGAGACCCAGTACTTC. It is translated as CASSLVFVAGGPQETQYF.

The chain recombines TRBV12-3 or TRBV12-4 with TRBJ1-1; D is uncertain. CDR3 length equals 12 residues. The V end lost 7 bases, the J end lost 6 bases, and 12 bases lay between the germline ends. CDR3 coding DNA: TGTGCCAGCATCCTCTTCCCTGCTGAAGCTTTCTTT. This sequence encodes CASILFPAEAFF.

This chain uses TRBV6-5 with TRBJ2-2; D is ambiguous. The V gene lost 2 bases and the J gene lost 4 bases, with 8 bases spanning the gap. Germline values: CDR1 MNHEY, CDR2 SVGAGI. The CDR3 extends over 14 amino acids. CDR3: CASSYGGSTGELFF. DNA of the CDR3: TGTGCCAGCAGTTACGGTGGTAGCACCGGGGAGCTGTTTTTT.

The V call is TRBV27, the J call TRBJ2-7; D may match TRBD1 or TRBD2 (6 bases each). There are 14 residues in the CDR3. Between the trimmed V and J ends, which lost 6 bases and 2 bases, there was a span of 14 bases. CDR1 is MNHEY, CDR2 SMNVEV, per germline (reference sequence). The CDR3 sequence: CASRLGGLTYEQYF. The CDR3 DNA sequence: TGTGCCAGCAGATTAGGGGGACTCACCTACGAGCAGTACTTC.

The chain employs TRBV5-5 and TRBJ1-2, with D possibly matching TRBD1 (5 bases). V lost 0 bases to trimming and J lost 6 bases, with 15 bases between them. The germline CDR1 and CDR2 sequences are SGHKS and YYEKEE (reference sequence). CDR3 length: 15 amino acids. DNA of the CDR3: TGTGCCAGCAGCTTGGAGGGGTTAGCTGTCGATGGCTACACCTTC. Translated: CASSLEGLAVDGYTF. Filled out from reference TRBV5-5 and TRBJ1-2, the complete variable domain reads DAGVTQSPTHLIKTRGQQVTLRCSPISGHKSVSWYQQVLGQGPQFIFQYYEKEERGRGNFPDRFSARQFPNYSSELNVNALLLGDSALYLCASSLEGLAVDGYTFGSGTRLTVV.

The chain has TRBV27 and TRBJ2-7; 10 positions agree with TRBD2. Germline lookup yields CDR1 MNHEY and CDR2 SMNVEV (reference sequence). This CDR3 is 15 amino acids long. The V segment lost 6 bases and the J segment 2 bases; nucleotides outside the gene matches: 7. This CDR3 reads CASRNLAGATYEQYF. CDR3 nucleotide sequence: TGTGCCAGCAGAAACCTAGCGGGAGCGACCTACGAGCAGTACTTC.

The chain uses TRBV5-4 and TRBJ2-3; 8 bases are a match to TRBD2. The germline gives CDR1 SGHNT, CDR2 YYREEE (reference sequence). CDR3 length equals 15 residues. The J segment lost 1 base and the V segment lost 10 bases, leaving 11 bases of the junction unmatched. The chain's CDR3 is CAWQDRGGGTDTQYF. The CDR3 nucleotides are TGTGCCTGGCAAGATCGGGGGGGCGGCACAGATACGCAGTATTTT.

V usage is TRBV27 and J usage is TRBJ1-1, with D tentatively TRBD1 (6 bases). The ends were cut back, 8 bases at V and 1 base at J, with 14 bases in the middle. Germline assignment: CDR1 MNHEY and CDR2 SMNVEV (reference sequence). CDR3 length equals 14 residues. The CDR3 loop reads CASGSGTQNTEAFF. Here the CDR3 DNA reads TGTGCCAGCGGGTCCGGGACACAGAACACTGAAGCTTTCTTT.

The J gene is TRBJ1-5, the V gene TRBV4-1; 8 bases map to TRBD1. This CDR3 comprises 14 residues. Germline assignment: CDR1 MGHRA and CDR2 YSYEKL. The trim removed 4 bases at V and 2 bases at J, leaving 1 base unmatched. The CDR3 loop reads CASSPTGGNQPQHF. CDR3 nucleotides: TGCGCCAGCAGCCCGACAGGGGGCAATCAGCCCCAGCATTTT.

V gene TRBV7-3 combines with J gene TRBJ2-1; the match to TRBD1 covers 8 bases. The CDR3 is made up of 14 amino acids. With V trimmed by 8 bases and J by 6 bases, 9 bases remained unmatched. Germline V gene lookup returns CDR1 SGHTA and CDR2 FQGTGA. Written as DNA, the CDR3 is TGTGCCAGCGGAACCGGGACAGGCCTCAATGAGCAGTTCTTC. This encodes CASGTGTGLNEQFF.

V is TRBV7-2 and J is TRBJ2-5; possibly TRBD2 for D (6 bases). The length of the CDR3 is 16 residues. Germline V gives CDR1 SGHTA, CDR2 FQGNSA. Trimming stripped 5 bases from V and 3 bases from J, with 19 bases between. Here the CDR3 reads CASSPSRRDSKETQYF. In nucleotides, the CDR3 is TGTGCCAGCAGCCCTTCGCGCCGGGACTCTAAAGAGACCCAGTACTTC.

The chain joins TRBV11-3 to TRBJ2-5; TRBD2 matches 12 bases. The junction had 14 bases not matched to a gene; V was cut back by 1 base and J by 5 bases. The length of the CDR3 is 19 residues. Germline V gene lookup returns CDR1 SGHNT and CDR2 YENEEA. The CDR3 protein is CASSLGRLAGEKGGETQYF. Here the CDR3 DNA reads TGTGCCAGCAGCTTAGGACGACTAGCGGGAGAGAAAGGGGGGGAGACCCAGTACTTC.

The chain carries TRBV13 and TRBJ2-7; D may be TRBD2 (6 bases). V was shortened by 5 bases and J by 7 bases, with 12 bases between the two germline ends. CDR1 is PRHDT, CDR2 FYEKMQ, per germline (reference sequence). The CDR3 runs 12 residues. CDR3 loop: CASSRGAGEQYF. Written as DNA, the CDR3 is TGTGCCAGCAGCCGCGGGGCCGGTGAGCAGTACTTC.

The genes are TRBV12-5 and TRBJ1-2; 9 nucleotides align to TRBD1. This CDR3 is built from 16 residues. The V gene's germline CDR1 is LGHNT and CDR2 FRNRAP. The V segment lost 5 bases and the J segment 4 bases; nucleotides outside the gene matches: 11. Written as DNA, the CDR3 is TGTGCTAGTGGTCCCCTCTTGGGACAGGGAGCCTATGGCTACACCTTC. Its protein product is CASGPLLGQGAYGYTF.

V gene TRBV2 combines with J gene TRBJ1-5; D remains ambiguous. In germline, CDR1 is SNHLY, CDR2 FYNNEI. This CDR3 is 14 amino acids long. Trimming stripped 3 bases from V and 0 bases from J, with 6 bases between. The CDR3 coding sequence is TGTGCCAGCAGTGACAGTTATAGCAATCAGCCCCAGCATTTT. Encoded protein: CASSDSYSNQPQHF.

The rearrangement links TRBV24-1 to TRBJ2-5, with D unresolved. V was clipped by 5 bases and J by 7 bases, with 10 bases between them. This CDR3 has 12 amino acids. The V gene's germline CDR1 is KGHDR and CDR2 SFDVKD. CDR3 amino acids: CATSVKPGTQYF. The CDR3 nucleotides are TGTGCCACCAGTGTCAAGCCAGGGACCCAGTACTTC.

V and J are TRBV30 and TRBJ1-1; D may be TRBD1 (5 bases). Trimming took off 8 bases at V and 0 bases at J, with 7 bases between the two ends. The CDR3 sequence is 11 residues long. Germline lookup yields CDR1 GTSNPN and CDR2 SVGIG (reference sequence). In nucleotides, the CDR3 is TGTGCCCTGGGGCTGAACACTGAAGCTTTCTTT. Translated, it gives CALGLNTEAFF. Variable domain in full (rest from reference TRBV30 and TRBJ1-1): SQTIHQWPATLVQPVGSPLSLECTVEGTSNPNLYWYRQAAGRGLQLLFYSVGIGQISSEVPQNLSASRPQDRQFILSSKKLLLSDSGFYLCALGLNTEAFFGQGTRLTVV.

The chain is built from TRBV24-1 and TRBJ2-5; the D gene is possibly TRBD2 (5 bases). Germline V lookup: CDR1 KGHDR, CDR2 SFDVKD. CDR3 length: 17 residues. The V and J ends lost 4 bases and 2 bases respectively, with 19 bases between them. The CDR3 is CATSEPGGGRAQETQYF. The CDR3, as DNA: TGTGCCACCAGTGAACCGGGCGGAGGCAGAGCACAAGAGACCCAGTACTTC.

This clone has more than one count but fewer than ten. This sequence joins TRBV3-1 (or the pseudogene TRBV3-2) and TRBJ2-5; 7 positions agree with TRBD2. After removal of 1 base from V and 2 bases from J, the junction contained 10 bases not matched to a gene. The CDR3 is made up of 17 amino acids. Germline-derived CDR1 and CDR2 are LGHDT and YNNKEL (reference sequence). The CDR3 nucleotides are TGTGCCAGCAGCCAAGGTTTGGCTAGCGGACAACAAGAGACCCAGTACTTC. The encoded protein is CASSQGLASGQQETQYF.

CDR3 sequence (DNA): TGTGCCAGCAGCGTAGCCCCAGGGGGCTACGAGCAGTACTTC. Protein: CASSVAPGGYEQYF. The V call is TRBV9, the J call TRBJ2-7, with 7 bases fitting TRBD1. The ends lost 0 bases at V and 3 bases at J; junction bases unmatched: 3. The CDR3 contains 14 residues. Germline V gene data show CDR1 as SGDLS and CDR2 as YYNGEE.

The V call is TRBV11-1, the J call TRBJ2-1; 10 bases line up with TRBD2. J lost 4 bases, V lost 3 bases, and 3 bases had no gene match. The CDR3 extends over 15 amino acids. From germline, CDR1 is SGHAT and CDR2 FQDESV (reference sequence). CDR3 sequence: CASSFGAGGYNEQFF. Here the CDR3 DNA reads TGTGCCAGCAGCTTTGGAGCGGGAGGGTACAATGAGCAGTTCTTC.